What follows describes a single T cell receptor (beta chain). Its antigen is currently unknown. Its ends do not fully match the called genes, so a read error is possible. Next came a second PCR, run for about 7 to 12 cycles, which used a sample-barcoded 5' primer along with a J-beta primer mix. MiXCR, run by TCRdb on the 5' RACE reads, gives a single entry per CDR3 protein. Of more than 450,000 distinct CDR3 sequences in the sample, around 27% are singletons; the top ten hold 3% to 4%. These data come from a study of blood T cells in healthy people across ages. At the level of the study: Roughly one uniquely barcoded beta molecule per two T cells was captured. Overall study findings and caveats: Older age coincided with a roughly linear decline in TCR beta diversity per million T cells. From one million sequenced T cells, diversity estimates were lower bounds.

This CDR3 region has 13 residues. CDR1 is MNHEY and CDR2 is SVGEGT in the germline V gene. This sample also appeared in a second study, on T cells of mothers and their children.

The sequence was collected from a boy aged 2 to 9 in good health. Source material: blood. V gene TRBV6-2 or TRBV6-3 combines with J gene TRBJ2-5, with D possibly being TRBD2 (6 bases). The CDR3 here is CASSYRVAETQHF. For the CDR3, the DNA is TGTGCCAGCAGTTACCGAGTAGCGGAGACCCAGCACTTC.